Shown below are 9 T cell receptor beta chains from a single sample sequenced in a study of OX40 agonist ivuxolimab in advanced cancers. Method: immunoSEQ multiplex PCR; TCRdb's copy keeps in-frame clones and lacks some. The table includes over 100,000 clones, 90% to 95% detected once. The sequencing here drew on CD4+ or CD8+ T cells sorted from blood, taken in a trial of the OX40 agonist ivuxolimab. The source of these receptors is an adult with an advanced solid tumor such as melanoma, head and neck, liver or kidney cancer.

The sample holds one count of this clone. The DNA of the CDR3 is TGTGCCAGCAGCAGAGGGACAGAAGAGACCCAGTACTTC. As protein: CASSRGTEETQYF. The J gene is TRBJ2-5, the V gene TRBV7-3, with TRBD1 matching over 7 bases. V trimming: 5 bases; J trimming: 3 bases; junction bases outside the gene matches: 3. Germline V gene lookup returns CDR1 SGHTA and CDR2 FQGTGA. This CDR3 region has 13 residues.

The chain is built from TRBV10-3 and TRBJ2-1; TRBD1 matches 10 bases. The CDR3 sequence is 14 residues long. Germline V gene lookup returns CDR1 ENHRY and CDR2 SYGVKD. The J segment lost 4 bases and the V segment lost 6 bases, leaving 3 bases of the junction unmatched. For the CDR3, the DNA is TGTGCCATCAGACCGGGACAGGGGTACAATGAGCAGTTCTTC. This codes for CAIRPGQGYNEQFF.

This clone was picked up one time. The V gene is TRBV9, the J gene TRBJ2-3; 11 bases match TRBD2. Looked up from germline, CDR1 is SGDLS and CDR2 is YYNGEE. This CDR3 has 16 residues. Losses at the gene ends were 4 bases for V and 5 bases for J; bases not matched to a gene: 9. CDR3 amino acids: CASSRSLAGGGDTQYF. In DNA, the CDR3 is TGTGCCAGCAGCAGATCCTTAGCGGGAGGGGGAGATACGCAGTATTTT.

The CDR3 sequence: CASSLSQDEDTQYF. CDR3 coding DNA: TGCGCCAGCAGCTTGAGCCAGGATGAAGATACGCAGTATTTT. The chain links TRBV5-1 to TRBJ2-3; the D is unclear. Germline V gene data show CDR1 as SGHRS and CDR2 as YFSETQ. The CDR3 is 14 residues long. V was shortened by 1 base and J by 5 bases, with 11 bases between the two germline ends.

CDR3 nucleotide sequence: TGTGCCAGCAGCCTGAGCGCCCAACGGCTAAATGAGCAGTTCTTC. This codes for CASSLSAQRLNEQFF. The chain carries TRBV7-2 and TRBJ2-1, with D unresolved. This CDR3 spans 15 amino acids. Germline CDR1 reads SGHTA; CDR2 reads FQGNSA. Trimming shortened V by 5 bases and J by 7 bases, and 18 bases separated the two germline ends. The entire variable domain, with the rest obtained from reference TRBV7-2 and TRBJ2-1, is as follows: GAGVSQSPSNKVTEKGKDVELRCDPISGHTALYWYRQSLGQGLEFLIYFQGNSAPDKSGLPSDRFSAERTGGSVSTLTIQRTQQEDSAVYLCASSLSAQRLNEQFFGPGTRLTVL.

The rearrangement uses TRBV6-1 and TRBJ2-7; 10 bases are shared with TRBD1. There are 14 residues in the CDR3. The germline CDR1 and CDR2 sequences are MNHNS and SASEGT. Trimming cost V 11 bases and J 2 bases; bases outside gene matches: 9. The CDR3 sequence: CAATTGTGAYEQYF. Written as DNA, the CDR3 is TGTGCCGCCACGACCGGGACAGGGGCCTACGAGCAGTACTTC.

The V and J genes are TRBV4-1 and TRBJ2-5; 8 bases are shared with TRBD1. Germline loops: CDR1 MGHRA, CDR2 YSYEKL. The ends lost 4 bases at V and 1 base at J; junction bases unmatched: 14. The CDR3 sequence is 18 residues long. The CDR3 coding sequence is TGCGCCAGCAGCCCCGGGACAGGCTTCGGCCCTATCCAAGAGACCCAGTACTTC. This gives the protein CASSPGTGFGPIQETQYF.

V is TRBV6-6 and J is TRBJ2-7, with a tentative D call TRBD1 (6 bases). The germline CDR1 and CDR2 sequences are MNHNY and SVGAGI (reference sequence). The CDR3 totals 16 residues. With 0 bases removed from V and 0 bases from J, the gap between germline ends came to 12 bases. CDR3 sequence reads: CASSYSGQLSSYEQYF. CDR3 DNA sequence: TGTGCCAGCAGTTACTCGGGACAATTGAGCTCCTACGAGCAGTACTTC.

This chain connects TRBV6-6 to TRBJ2-7; D may correspond to TRBD1 or TRBD2 (6 bases each). CDR1 is MNHNY, CDR2 SVGAGI, per germline (reference sequence). The CDR3 totals 14 residues. Trimming removed 5 bases at V and 2 bases at J, with 13 bases between. For the CDR3, the DNA is TGTGCCAGCAGTACCCCCGGGGGCACCTACGAGCAGTACTTC. Translated, it gives CASSTPGGTYEQYF.